This entry features one T cell receptor (beta chain) sequence. These data originate in a study of blood T cell repertoires in COVID-19. This table comes from immunoSEQ multiplex PCR, and its TCRdb copy is limited to in-frame clones, with some not included. The sample has roughly 71,000 clones, 88% seen once. The CDR3 loop spans 15 amino acids. Trimming took off 6 bases at V and 5 bases at J, with 20 bases between the two ends. Germline V CDR1 and CDR2: DFQATT, SNEGSKA (reference sequence). The V gene is TRBV20-1, the J gene TRBJ2-1; weak D call: TRBD1 (5 bases). The receptor was derived from a man aged 50-59 years with acute or convalescent COVID-19. Sequencing input: peripheral blood. The chain's CDR3 is CSASTGTSRHNEQFF. The CDR3 DNA reads TGCAGTGCGAGTACAGGAACCTCACGGCACAATGAGCAGTTCTTC.